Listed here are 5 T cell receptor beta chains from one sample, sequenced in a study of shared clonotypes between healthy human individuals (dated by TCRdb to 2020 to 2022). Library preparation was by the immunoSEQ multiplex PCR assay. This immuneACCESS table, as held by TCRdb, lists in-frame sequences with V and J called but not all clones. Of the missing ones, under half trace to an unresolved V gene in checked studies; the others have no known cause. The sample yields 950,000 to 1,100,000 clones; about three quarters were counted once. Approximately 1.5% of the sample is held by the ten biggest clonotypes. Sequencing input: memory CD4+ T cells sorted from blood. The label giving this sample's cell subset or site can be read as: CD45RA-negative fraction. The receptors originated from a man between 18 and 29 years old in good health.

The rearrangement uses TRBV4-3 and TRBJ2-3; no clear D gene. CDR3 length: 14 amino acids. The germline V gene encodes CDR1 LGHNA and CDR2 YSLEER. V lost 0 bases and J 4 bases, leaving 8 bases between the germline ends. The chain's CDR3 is CASSQEVVADTQYF. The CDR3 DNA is TGCGCCAGCAGCCAAGAGGTGGTTGCAGATACGCAGTATTTT.

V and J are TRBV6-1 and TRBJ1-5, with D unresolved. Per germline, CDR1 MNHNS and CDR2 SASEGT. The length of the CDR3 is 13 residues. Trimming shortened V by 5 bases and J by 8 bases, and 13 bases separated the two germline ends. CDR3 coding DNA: TGTGCCAGCAGTTCGGGAAGCCTGAAGCCCCAGCATTTT. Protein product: CASSSGSLKPQHF.

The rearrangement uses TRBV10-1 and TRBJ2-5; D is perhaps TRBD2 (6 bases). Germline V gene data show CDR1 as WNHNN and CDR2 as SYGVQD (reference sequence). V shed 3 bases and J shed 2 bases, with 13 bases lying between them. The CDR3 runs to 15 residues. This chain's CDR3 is CASSESGEEQETQYF. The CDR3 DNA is TGCGCCAGCAGTGAATCGGGGGAGGAACAAGAGACCCAGTACTTC.

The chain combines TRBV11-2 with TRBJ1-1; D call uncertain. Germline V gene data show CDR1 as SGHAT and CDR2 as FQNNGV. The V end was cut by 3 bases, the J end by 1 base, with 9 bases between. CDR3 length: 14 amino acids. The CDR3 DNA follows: TGTGCCAGCAGCTTGACGGTTGCGAACACTGAAGCTTTCTTT. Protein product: CASSLTVANTEAFF.

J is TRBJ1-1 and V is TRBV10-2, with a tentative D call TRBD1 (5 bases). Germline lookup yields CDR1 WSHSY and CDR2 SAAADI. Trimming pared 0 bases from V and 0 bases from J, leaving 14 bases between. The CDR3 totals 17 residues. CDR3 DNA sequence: TGCGCCAGCAGTGAGTCGGGGGGACGCGTTGTGAACACTGAAGCTTTCTTT. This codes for CASSESGGRVVNTEAFF.